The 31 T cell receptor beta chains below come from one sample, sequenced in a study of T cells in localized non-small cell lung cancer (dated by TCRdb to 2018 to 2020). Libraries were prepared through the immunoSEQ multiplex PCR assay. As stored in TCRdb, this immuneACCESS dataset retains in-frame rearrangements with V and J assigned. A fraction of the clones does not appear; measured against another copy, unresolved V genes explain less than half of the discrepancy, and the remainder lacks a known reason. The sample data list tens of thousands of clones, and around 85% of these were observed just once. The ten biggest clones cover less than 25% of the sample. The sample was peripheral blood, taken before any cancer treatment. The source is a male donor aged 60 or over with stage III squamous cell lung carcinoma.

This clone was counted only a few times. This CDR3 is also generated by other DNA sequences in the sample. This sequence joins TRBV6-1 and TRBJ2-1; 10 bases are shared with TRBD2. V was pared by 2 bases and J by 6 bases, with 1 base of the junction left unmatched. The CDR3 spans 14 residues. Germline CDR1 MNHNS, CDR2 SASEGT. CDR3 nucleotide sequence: TGTGCCAGCAGTGAATTAGCGGGGGGCAATGAGCAGTTCTTC. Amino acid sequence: CASSELAGGNEQFF.

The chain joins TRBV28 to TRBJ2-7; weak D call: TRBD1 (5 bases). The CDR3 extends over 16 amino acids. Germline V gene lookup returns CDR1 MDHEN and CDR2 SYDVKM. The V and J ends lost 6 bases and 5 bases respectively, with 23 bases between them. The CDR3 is CASSPVARGKGNEQYV. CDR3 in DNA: TGTGCCAGCAGCCCCGTTGCTAGGGGTAAAGGAAACGAGCAGTACGTC.

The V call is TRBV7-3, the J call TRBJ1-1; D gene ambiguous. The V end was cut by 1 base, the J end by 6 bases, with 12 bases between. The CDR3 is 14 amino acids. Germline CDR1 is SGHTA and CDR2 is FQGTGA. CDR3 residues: CASSLRGGKAEAFF. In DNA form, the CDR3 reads TGTGCCAGCAGCTTAAGGGGAGGGAAGGCTGAAGCTTTCTTT.

CDR3 loop: CASSLVGTYEQYF. The DNA of the CDR3 is TGTGCCAGCAGCTTAGTTGGGACTTACGAGCAGTACTTC. The chain is built from TRBV11-2 and TRBJ2-7; possible D gene TRBD2, 6 bases. Trimming took off 1 base at V and 4 bases at J, with 8 bases between the two ends. Germline V lookup: CDR1 SGHAT, CDR2 FQNNGV. The CDR3 covers 13 residues. The full variable domain, with the rest looked up from reference TRBV11-2 and TRBJ2-7, is EAGVAQSPRYKIIEKRQSVAFWCNPISGHATLYWYQQILGQGPKLLIQFQNNGVVDDSQLPKDRFSAERLKGVDSTLKIQPAKLEDSAVYLCASSLVGTYEQYFGPGTRLTVT.

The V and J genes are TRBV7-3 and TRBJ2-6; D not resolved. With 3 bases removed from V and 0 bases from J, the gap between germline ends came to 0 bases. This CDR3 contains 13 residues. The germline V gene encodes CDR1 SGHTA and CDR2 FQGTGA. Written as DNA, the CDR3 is TGTGCCAGCAGCTTCTCTGGGGCCAACGTCCTGACTTTC. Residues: CASSFSGANVLTF.

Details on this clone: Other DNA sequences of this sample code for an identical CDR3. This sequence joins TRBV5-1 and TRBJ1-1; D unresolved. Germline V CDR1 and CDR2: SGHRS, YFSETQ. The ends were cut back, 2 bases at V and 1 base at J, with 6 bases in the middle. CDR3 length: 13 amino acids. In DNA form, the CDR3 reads TGCGCCAGCAGCTTCTCCGCGAACACTGAAGCTTTCTTT. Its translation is CASSFSANTEAFF.

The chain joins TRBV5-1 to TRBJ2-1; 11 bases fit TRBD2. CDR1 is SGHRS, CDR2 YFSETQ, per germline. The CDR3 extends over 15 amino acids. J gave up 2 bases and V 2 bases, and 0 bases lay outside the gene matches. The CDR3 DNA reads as TGCGCCAGCAGCTTTAGCGGGGGGGCCTACAATGAGCAGTTCTTC. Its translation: CASSFSGGAYNEQFF.

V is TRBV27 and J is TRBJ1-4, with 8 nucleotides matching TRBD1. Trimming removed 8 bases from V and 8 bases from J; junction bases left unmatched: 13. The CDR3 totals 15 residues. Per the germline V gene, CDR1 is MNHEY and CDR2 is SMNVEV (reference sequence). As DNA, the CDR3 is TGTGCCAGCCGGATGGCAGGGGGCGTTTCGGAAAAACTGTTTTTT. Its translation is CASRMAGGVSEKLFF.

The CDR3 DNA reads as TGTGCCAGCAGTTTGGACAGGAACACTGAAGCTTTCTTT. It encodes CASSLDRNTEAFF. This chain joins TRBV6-4 and TRBJ1-1; a weak D match, TRBD1 (6 bases). Trimming pared 5 bases from V and 1 base from J, leaving 8 bases between. CDR1 is MRHNA, CDR2 SNTAGT, per germline. CDR3 length: 13 amino acids.

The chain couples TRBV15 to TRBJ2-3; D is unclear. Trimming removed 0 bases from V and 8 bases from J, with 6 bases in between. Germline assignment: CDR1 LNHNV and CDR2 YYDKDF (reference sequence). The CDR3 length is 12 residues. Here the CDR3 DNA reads TGTGCCACCAGCAGAGATCAGGCTACGCAGTATTTT. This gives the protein CATSRDQATQYF.

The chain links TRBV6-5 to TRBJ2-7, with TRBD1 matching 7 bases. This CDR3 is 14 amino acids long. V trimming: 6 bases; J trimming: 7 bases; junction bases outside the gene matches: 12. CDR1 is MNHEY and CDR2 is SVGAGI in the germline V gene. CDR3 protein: CASSRSYRGSEQYF. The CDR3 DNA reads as TGTGCCAGCAGCCGATCGTACAGGGGCTCAGAGCAGTACTTC.

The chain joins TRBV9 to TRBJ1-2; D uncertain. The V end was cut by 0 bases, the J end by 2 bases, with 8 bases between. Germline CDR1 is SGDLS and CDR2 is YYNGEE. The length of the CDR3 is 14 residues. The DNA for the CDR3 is TGTGCCAGCAGCGTAGCTTGGGTAAACTATGGCTACACCTTC. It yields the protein CASSVAWVNYGYTF.

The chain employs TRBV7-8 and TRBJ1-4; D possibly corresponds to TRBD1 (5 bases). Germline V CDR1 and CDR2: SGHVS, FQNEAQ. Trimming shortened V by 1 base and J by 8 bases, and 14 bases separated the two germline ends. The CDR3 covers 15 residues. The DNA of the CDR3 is TGTGCCAGCAGCTTAGGACGGTCCGCAGGGGAAAAACTGTTTTTT. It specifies CASSLGRSAGEKLFF.

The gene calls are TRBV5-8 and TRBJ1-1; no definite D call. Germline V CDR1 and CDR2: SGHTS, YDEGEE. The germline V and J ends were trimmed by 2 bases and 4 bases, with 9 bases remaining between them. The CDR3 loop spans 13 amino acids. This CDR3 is CASSFGFITEAFF. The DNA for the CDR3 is TGTGCCAGCAGCTTCGGTTTCATCACTGAAGCTTTCTTT.

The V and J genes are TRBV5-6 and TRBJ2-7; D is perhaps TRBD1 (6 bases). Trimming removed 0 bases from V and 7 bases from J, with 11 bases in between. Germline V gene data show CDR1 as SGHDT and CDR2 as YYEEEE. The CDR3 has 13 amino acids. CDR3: CASSLVGQREQYV. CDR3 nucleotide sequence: TGTGCCAGCAGCTTGGTAGGACAGAGGGAGCAGTACGTC.

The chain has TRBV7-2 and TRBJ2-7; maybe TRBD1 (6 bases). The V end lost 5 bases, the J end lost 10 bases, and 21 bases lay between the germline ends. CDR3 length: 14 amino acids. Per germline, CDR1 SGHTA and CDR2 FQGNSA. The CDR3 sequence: CASSPYRAGDFQYF. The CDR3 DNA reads TGTGCCAGCAGCCCCTACAGGGCAGGAGACTTTCAGTACTTC.

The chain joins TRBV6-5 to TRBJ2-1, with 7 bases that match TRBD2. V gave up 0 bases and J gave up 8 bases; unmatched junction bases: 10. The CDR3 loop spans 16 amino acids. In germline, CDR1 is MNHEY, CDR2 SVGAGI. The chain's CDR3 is CASSYSGGYGSYEQFF. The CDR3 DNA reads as TGTGCCAGCAGTTACTCGGGGGGGTACGGGTCCTATGAGCAGTTCTTC.

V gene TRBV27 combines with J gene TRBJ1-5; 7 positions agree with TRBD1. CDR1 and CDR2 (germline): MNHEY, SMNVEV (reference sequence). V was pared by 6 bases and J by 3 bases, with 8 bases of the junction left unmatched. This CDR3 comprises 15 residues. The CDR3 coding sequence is TGTGCCAGCAGGTCGACAGGGTCGTTCAATCAGCCCCAGCATTTT. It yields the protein CASRSTGSFNQPQHF.

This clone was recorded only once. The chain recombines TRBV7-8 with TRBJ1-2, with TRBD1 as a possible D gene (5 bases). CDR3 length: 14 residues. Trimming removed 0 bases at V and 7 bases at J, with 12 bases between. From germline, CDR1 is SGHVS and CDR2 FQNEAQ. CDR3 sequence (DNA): TGTGCCAGCAGCTTAGCGGGCAGGGAATTTGGCTACACCTTC. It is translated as CASSLAGREFGYTF. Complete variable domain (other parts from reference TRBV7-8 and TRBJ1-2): GAGVSQSPRYKVAKRGQDVALRCDPISGHVSLFWYQQALGQGPEFLTYFQNEAQLDKSGLPSDRFFAERPEGSVSTLKIQRTQQEDSAVYLCASSLAGREFGYTFGSGTRLTVV.

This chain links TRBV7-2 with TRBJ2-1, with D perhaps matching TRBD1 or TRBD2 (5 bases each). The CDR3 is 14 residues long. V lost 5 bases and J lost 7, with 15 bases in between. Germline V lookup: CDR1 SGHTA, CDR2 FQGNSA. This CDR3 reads CASSIEGRVNEQFF. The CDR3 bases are TGTGCCAGCAGCATAGAGGGGCGGGTTAATGAGCAGTTCTTC.

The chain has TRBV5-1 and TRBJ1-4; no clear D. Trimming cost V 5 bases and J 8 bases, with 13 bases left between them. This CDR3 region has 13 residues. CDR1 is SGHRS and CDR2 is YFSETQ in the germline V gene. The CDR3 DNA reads TGCGCCAGCAGGCGGGAAGCCGGGGAAAAACTGTTTTTT. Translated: CASRREAGEKLFF.

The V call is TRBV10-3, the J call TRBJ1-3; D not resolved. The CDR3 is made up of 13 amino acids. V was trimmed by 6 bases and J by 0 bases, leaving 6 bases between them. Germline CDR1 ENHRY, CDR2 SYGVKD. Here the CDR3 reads CAISSSSGNTIYF. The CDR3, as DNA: TGTGCCATCAGCTCTAGCTCTGGAAACACCATATATTTT.

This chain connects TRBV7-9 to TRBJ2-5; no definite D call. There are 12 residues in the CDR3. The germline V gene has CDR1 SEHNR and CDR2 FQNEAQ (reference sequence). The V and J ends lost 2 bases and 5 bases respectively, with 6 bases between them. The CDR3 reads CASSLTSETQYF. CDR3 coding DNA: TGTGCCAGCAGCTTAACTTCGGAGACCCAGTACTTC.

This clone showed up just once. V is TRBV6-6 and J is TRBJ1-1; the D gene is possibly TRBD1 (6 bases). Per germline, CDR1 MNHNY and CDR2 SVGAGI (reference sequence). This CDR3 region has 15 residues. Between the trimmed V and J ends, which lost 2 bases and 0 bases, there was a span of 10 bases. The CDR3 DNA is TGTGCCAGCAGTTACAGGGGGGGCTTGAACACTGAAGCTTTCTTT. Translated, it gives CASSYRGGLNTEAFF.

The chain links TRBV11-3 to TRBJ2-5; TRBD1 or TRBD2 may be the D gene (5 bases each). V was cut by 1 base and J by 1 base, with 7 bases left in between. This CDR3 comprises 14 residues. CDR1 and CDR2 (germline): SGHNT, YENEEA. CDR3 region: CASSLGGIQETQYF. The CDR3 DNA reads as TGTGCCAGCAGCTTAGGGGGGATCCAAGAGACCCAGTACTTC.

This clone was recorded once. CDR3 loop: CASSLGTVNYGYTF. CDR3 in DNA: TGTGCCAGCAGCCTGGGGACAGTTAACTATGGCTACACCTTC. The chain has TRBV5-4 and TRBJ1-2, with 7 nucleotides matching TRBD1. The CDR3 contains 14 residues. Germline-derived CDR1 and CDR2 are SGHNT and YYREEE (reference sequence). The junction had 4 bases not matched to a gene; V was cut back by 4 bases and J by 1 base. Filled out from reference TRBV5-4 and TRBJ1-2, the complete variable domain reads ETGVTQSPTHLIKTRGQQVTLRCSSQSGHNTVSWYQQALGQGPQFIFQYYREEENGRGNFPPRFSGLQFPNYSSELNVNALELDDSALYLCASSLGTVNYGYTFGSGTRLTVV.

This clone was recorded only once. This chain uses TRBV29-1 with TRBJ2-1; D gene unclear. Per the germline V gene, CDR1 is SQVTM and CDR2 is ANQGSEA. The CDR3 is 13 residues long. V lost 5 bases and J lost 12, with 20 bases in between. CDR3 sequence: CSVSDRNPSMQFF. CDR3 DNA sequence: TGCAGCGTTTCTGATAGGAACCCCTCGATGCAGTTCTTC.

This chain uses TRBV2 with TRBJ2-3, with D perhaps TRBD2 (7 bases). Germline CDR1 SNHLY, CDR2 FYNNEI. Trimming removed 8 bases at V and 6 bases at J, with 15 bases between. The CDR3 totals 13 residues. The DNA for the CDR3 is TGTGCCAGCGAGGCGGGGGCGGGGGATACGCAGTATTTT. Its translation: CASEAGAGDTQYF.

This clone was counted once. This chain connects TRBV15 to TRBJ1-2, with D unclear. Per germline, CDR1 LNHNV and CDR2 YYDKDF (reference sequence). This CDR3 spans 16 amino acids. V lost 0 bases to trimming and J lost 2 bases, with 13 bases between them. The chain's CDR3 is CATSRDTTTSNYGYTF. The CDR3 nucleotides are TGTGCCACCAGCAGAGATACAACGACCTCCAACTATGGCTACACCTTC.

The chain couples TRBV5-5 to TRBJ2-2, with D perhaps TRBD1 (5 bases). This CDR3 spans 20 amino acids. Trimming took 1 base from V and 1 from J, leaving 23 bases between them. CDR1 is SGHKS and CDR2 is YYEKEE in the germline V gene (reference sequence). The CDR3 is CASSLSAGYSTNLNTGELFF. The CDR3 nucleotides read TGTGCCAGCAGCTTGTCGGCAGGGTATTCAACCAACCTGAACACCGGGGAGCTGTTTTTT.

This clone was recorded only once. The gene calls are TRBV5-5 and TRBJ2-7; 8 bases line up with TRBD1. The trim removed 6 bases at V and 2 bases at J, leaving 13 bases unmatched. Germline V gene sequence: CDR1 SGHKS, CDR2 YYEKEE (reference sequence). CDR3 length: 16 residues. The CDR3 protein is CASNYQGAMRTYEQYF. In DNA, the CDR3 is TGTGCCAGCAACTACCAGGGGGCAATGCGGACCTACGAGCAGTACTTC.